The 16 T cell receptor beta chains reported below all come from one sample, sequenced in a study of PD-1 blockade in classical Hodgkin lymphoma. Generated by immunoSEQ multiplex PCR, the TCRdb table keeps only in-frame clones and is missing some. The sample has 20,000 to 30,000 clones, over 75% seen once. Described time point: cycle 4 day 1 (C4D1), after around six weeks of nivolumab. Every patient had relapsed following autologous stem cell transplantation, and cohorts differed in brentuximab vedotin exposure. This sample comprised peripheral blood mononuclear cells (PBMCs), obtained before the fourth cycle of nivolumab. Receptors were obtained from a human donor with classical Hodgkin lymphoma.

The CDR3 DNA is TGTGCCTGGAGTGTCGGTCAGAGAAATCAGCCCCAGCATTTT. This codes for CAWSVGQRNQPQHF. V is TRBV30 and J is TRBJ1-5; no firm D call. The V gene's germline CDR1 is GTSNPN and CDR2 SVGIG (reference sequence). Trimming took off 0 bases at V and 4 bases at J, with 10 bases between the two ends. There are 14 residues in the CDR3.

The genes are TRBV18 and TRBJ1-1, with TRBD1 as a possible D gene (6 bases). V was shortened by 6 bases and J by 1 base, with 12 bases between the two germline ends. The CDR3 has 14 amino acids. Germline assignment: CDR1 KGHSH and CDR2 LQKENI. The CDR3 region is CASSRDTTNTEAFF. The CDR3 region has the DNA TGTGCCAGCTCTCGGGACACCACGAACACTGAAGCTTTCTTT. Together with reference TRBV18 and TRBJ1-1, the CDR3 gives the full variable domain: NAGVMQNPRHLVRRRGQEARLRCSPMKGHSHVYWYRQLPEEGLKFMVYLQKENIIDESGMPKERFSAEFPKEGPSILRIQQVVRGDSAAYFCASSRDTTNTEAFFGQGTRLTVV.

The chain couples TRBV2 to TRBJ1-1; D is undetermined. V lost 6 bases and J lost 4, with 9 bases in between. The CDR3 totals 12 residues. The germline V gene encodes CDR1 SNHLY and CDR2 FYNNEI. CDR3 sequence (DNA): TGTGCCAGCAGGATACAAGGCACTGAAGCTTTCTTT. Translating gives CASRIQGTEAFF. The full variable domain, with the rest looked up from reference TRBV2 and TRBJ1-1, is EPEVTQTPSHQVTQMGQEVILRCVPISNHLYFYWYRQILGQKVEFLVSFYNNEISEKSEIFDDQFSVERPDGSNFTLKIRSTKLEDSAMYFCASRIQGTEAFFGQGTRLTVV.

The chain uses TRBV5-1 and TRBJ2-3; D is tentatively TRBD1 or TRBD2 (7 bases each). V was trimmed by 4 bases and J by 0 bases, leaving 12 bases between them. The CDR3 has 15 amino acids. CDR1 is SGHRS and CDR2 is YFSETQ in the germline V gene. The CDR3 here is CASSQGGMSTDTQYF. The CDR3, as DNA: TGCGCCAGCAGCCAGGGGGGGATGAGCACAGATACGCAGTATTTT.

Concerning this clone: Different DNA sequences within this sample yield the same CDR3. V gene TRBV7-9 combines with J gene TRBJ2-7; the match to TRBD2 covers 9 bases. This CDR3 has 15 residues. The J segment lost 1 base and the V segment lost 1 base, leaving 2 bases of the junction unmatched. Germline CDR1 and CDR2: SEHNR and FQNEAQ (reference sequence). The chain's CDR3 is CASSLGGGASYEQYF. The DNA of the CDR3 is TGTGCCAGCAGCTTAGGCGGGGGGGCTTCCTACGAGCAGTACTTC. Complete variable domain (other parts from reference TRBV7-9 and TRBJ2-7): DTGVSQNPRHKITKRGQNVTFRCDPISEHNRLYWYRQTLGQGPEFLTYFQNEAQLEKSRLLSDRFSAERPKGSFSTLEIQRTEQGDSAMYLCASSLGGGASYEQYFGPGTRLTVT.

The V gene is TRBV2, the J gene TRBJ1-2; D gene uncertain. The V and J ends lost 10 bases and 8 bases respectively, with 17 bases between them. CDR3 length: 12 amino acids. Germline CDR1 and CDR2: SNHLY and FYNNEI. DNA of the CDR3: TGTGCCACCTTTCCGGGGAGGCCCGGCTACACCTTC. Protein: CATFPGRPGYTF.

The rearrangement links TRBV7-6 to TRBJ2-6; perhaps TRBD2 as D (6 bases). The CDR3 is 15 residues long. The germline CDR1 and CDR2 sequences are SGHVS and FNYEAQ. V lost 3 bases, J lost 3 bases, and 9 bases lay in between. In DNA form, the CDR3 reads TGTGCCAGCAGCTTGTGGGGGGTTGGGGCCAACGTCCTGACTTTC. Translating it yields CASSLWGVGANVLTF. Looking up the rest from reference TRBV7-6 and TRBJ2-6 gives the full variable domain: GAGVSQSPRYKVTKRGQDVALRCDPISGHVSLYWYRQALGQGPEFLTYFNYEAQQDKSGLPNDRFSAERPEGSISTLTIQRTEQRDSAMYRCASSLWGVGANVLTFGAGSRLTVL.

The chain joins TRBV10-3 to TRBJ1-2, with 8 bases matching TRBD1. The CDR3 is 14 amino acids. Germline CDR1 reads ENHRY; CDR2 reads SYGVKD. V dropped 6 bases and J dropped 2; count of bases not matched to a gene: 5. This CDR3 reads CAISPGQGNYGYTF. The CDR3, as DNA: TGTGCCATCAGCCCCGGACAGGGAAACTATGGCTACACCTTC.

The V gene is TRBV9, the J gene TRBJ2-1; D gene uncertain. Germline lookup yields CDR1 SGDLS and CDR2 YYNGEE. There are 15 residues in the CDR3. Trimming stripped 0 bases from V and 6 bases from J, with 13 bases between. The CDR3 protein is CASSVGFAPLNEQFF. The CDR3 nucleotides read TGTGCCAGCAGCGTAGGGTTTGCCCCCCTCAATGAGCAGTTCTTC.

The V and J genes are TRBV2 and TRBJ2-3; 7 bases are a match to TRBD2. The CDR3 contains 15 residues. The V gene end was trimmed by 3 bases and the J gene end by 2 bases; junction bases not matched to a gene: 5. Germline V lookup: CDR1 SNHLY, CDR2 FYNNEI. The CDR3 sequence is CASSDASGFTDTQYF. In DNA form, the CDR3 reads TGTGCCAGCAGTGATGCTAGCGGATTCACAGATACGCAGTATTTT.

This clone was counted a single time. The chain uses TRBV5-1 and TRBJ2-3; 10 bases line up with TRBD2. The CDR3 length is 16 residues. V shed 0 bases and J 6 bases; nucleotides not matched to a gene: 7. Germline loops: CDR1 SGHRS, CDR2 YFSETQ. The CDR3, as DNA: TGCGCCAGCAGCTTGGTTCTAGCGGGAGTTGGGGATACGCAGTATTTT. Its translation: CASSLVLAGVGDTQYF. Full variable domain (rest looked up from reference TRBV5-1 and TRBJ2-3): KAGVTQTPRYLIKTRGQQVTLSCSPISGHRSVSWYQQTPGQGLQFLFEYFSETQRNKGNFPGRFSGRQFSNSRSEMNVSTLELGDSALYLCASSLVLAGVGDTQYFGPGTRLTVL.

The CDR3 coding sequence is TGTGCCAGCAGCGGTCCCAGTCCCGGGGAGCTGTTTTTT. Residues: CASSGPSPGELFF. This chain links TRBV7-8 with TRBJ2-2; D gene ambiguous. Deletions cut 5 bases from V and 6 bases from J, with 10 bases between. The CDR3 sequence is 13 residues long. Germline V lookup: CDR1 SGHVS, CDR2 FQNEAQ.

The chain is built from TRBV5-1 and TRBJ2-7; a weak D match, TRBD1 (7 bases). Trimming removed 4 bases from V and 4 bases from J, with 21 bases in between. Germline values: CDR1 SGHRS, CDR2 YFSETQ. The CDR3 covers 16 residues. CDR3 coding DNA: TGCGCCAGCAGCACGGGGGACAGCAACCACGGATACGAGCAGTACTTC. Protein sequence: CASSTGDSNHGYEQYF.

About this clone itself: Other DNA sequences in this specimen translate into the identical CDR3. The chain combines TRBV6-5 with TRBJ2-2; TRBD2 is a possible D gene (6 bases). V lost 2 bases and J lost 4, with 8 bases in between. CDR1 MNHEY and CDR2 SVGAGI come from the germline V gene. This CDR3 region has 14 residues. CDR3 nucleotides: TGTGCCAGCAGTTACAGGACTACCACCGGGGAGCTGTTTTTT. Encoded protein: CASSYRTTTGELFF.

Concerning this clone itself: Its ends do not fully match the called genes, so a read error is possible. The chain joins TRBV4-1 to TRBJ1-6, with D unresolved. The germline V gene has CDR1 MGHRA and CDR2 YSYEKL. This CDR3 is built from 15 residues. The CDR3 DNA reads TGCGCCAGCAGCCAAGACTCCGCCAGTTATTCACCCCTCTACTTT. Its protein is CASSQDSASYSPLYF.

The CDR3 DNA follows: TGCGCCAGCCTTTCCGGGAGGCCCACAGATACGCAGTATTTT. Translated, it gives CASLSGRPTDTQYF. This chain links TRBV5-1 with TRBJ2-3, with 7 bases identical to TRBD2. With V trimmed by 7 bases and J by 2 bases, 7 bases remained unmatched. Germline loops: CDR1 SGHRS, CDR2 YFSETQ. The CDR3 spans 14 residues.